This T cell receptor (beta chain) was sequenced in a study of blood T cell repertoires in COVID-19 (dated by TCRdb to between 2020 and 2021). In the study overall: The collaborator samples originated in the United States, Italy and Spain and spanned the acute and convalescent phases of COVID-19. The prospective study material was composed of cDNA or gDNA derived from T cells, B-cell-depleted T cells, or PBMCs. Deeply sampled blood TCRbeta repertoires from subjects exposed to, actively infected with, or recovered from COVID-19 were included in the dataset. The repertoires were released in a freely available public database meant as a resource for research on the immune response to SARS-CoV-2. Samples came from the ongoing ImmuneRACE study (first 160 participants) plus 1,254 subjects from 6 global collaborators. The sample metadata nearly always contained a de-identified subject ID, COVID-19 status, age in years and sex. Where HLA class I and class II types were available, the types were taken from metadata supplied by the sample provider, not from assay-based typing. The paper's findings and limits, for the study overall: How much clinical and demographic metadata was included differed by source and by participant, and the metadata was provided uncurated.

Regarding this clone: No antigen is known for it. No much larger clone exists at a distance of one base, and base qualities are not known.

Counted from cysteine to phenylalanine, this CDR3 has 17 amino acids. The kept DNA is CDR3 alone, 51 bases in frame from the first base. Per the germline V gene (reference sequence), LGHDT is the CDR1 and YNNKEL is the CDR2. V loses 6 bases at its end and J loses 5 bases; junction bases beyond the gene matches: 15. At one collaborating source in Seattle, patients were enrolled during active infection and were followed longitudinally through the course of disease. Whole blood was collected in K2EDTA tubes by collaborating institutions according to the institutions' own protocols. For TCRbeta analysis, collaborator samples were shipped as frozen whole blood, as isolated PBMCs, or as DNA extracted from either sample type. The immunoSEQ Assay, a bias-controlled multiplex PCR, was used to amplify TCRbeta CDR3 regions from genomic DNA. Per the original workflow: Within the assay, amplification of reference gene primers was used to estimate how many nucleated cells each sample contained. Sequence reads were collapsed and filtered to measure the absolute abundance of every unique TCRbeta CDR3 rearrangement. Productive Simpson clonality was computed per sample as the square root of Simpson's diversity index over productive rearrangements. The table comes from immuneACCESS by way of TCRdb, which keeps in-frame sequences with V and J called. Part of the clones is missing from these tables; in studies checked, under half for an unresolved V gene and the rest for unknown reasons. V and J calls and clone size come straight from that table; D and trimming were deduced from the DNA. The sample contains about 300,000 clones, 70% to 85% of them found a single time. The ten biggest clones cover over 1.1% of the sample.

The TCR sequence derives from a human donor with COVID-19, enrolled during active disease. The donor label of this sample is uncertain. The sequenced sample consisted of peripheral blood. The chain employs TRBV3-1 (or the pseudogene TRBV3-2) and TRBJ2-5; 10 nucleotides in the junction match TRBD2. Read as DNA, the sequence is TGTGCCAGCAGACTCGGTCCTAGCGGGAGCGGAATGGAGACCCAGTACTTC. The translation is CASRLGPSGSGMETQYF.